A few counts support the clone carrying this T cell receptor beta chain. The entry originates in a study of memory CD4+ T cells and cytomegalovirus serostatus. The sort gate was single viable CD3+CD4+CD8-CD45RO+ cells for memory CD4+ T cells. This CDR3 is built from 14 residues. Looked up from germline, CDR1 is LGHNA and CDR2 is YNFKEQ. Trimming cost V 4 bases and J 2 bases, with 11 bases left between them. Assay: immunoSEQ multiplex PCR; the TCRdb copy retains only in-frame clones and omits some. This table holds 50,000 to 65,000 clones, over 60% found once. The sample comprised memory CD4+ T cells from blood. This TCR came from an adult in good health and CMV-seropositive. The V gene is TRBV4-2, the J gene TRBJ1-2, with no clear D. DNA for the CDR3: TGTGCCAGCAGCCCACTGGGAGGAAACTATGGCTACACCTTC. Its translation: CASSPLGGNYGYTF.